The 17 T cell receptor beta chains presented below share a single source sample, sequenced in a study of monozygotic twins with inflammatory bowel disease. TCRdb reprocessed the 5' RACE reads and keeps a single row for each CDR3 protein, giving no DNA. Here the sample table reports 350,000 to 400,000 distinct CDR3 sequences. The sample consisted of blood. The receptor set was obtained from a human donor with ulcerative colitis or Crohn's disease, or a healthy co-twin of an affected twin (not recorded which).

This sequence joins TRBV11-3 and TRBJ1-1; the TCRdb call, TRBD1, lacks DNA for checking. Germline V lookup: CDR1 SGHNT, CDR2 YENEEA. The CDR3 consists of 16 residues. The CDR3 is CASSPGQGGMNTEAFF.

J is TRBJ1-6 and V is TRBV11-2; as DNA is missing, the TRBD1 call by TCRdb cannot be tested. This CDR3 has 14 residues. The germline V gene has CDR1 SGHAT and CDR2 FQNNGV. The chain's CDR3 is CASSLYRVNSPLHF.

The chain carries TRBV7-7 and TRBJ2-5; no DNA is available, so the TRBD2 call from TCRdb remains unchecked. The CDR3 has 20 residues. Germline V CDR1 and CDR2: SSHAT, FNYEAQ (reference sequence). Here the CDR3 reads CASSLEAPVEERGYQETQYF.

The chain carries TRBV2 and TRBJ2-5. CDR3 length equals 15 residues. Per germline, CDR1 SNHLY and CDR2 FYNNEI. The CDR3 here is CASNPRLGNQETQYF.

The chain uses TRBV4-2 and TRBJ1-1. This CDR3 region has 15 residues. The germline CDR1 and CDR2 sequences are LGHNA and YNFKEQ. Here the CDR3 reads CASSQNTQPNTEAFF.

V is TRBV6-5 and J is TRBJ2-1; TCRdb's D gene call, TRBD2, goes unchecked for lack of DNA. The CDR3 contains 14 residues. Per germline, CDR1 MNHEY and CDR2 SVGAGI. This chain's CDR3 is CASGLAGGYNEQFF.

V usage is TRBV7-2 and J usage is TRBJ1-5. The CDR3 is 14 amino acids. Germline V gene data show CDR1 as SGHTA and CDR2 as FQGNSA. The chain's CDR3 is CASSLSGYNQPQHF.

The V call is TRBV19, the J call TRBJ2-7. The CDR3 spans 11 residues. Germline CDR1 is LNHDA and CDR2 is SQIVND (reference sequence). The CDR3 sequence: CASSNSMEQYF.

This sequence joins TRBV24-1 and TRBJ2-2; the TCRdb D gene call, TRBD1, has no DNA to confirm it. This CDR3 comprises 15 residues. The germline V gene encodes CDR1 KGHDR and CDR2 SFDVKD. The chain's CDR3 is CATRPRTGISGELFF.

The J gene is TRBJ2-3, the V gene TRBV6-1; as DNA is missing, the TRBD2 call by TCRdb cannot be tested. The CDR3 has 18 residues. The germline gives CDR1 MNHNS, CDR2 SASEGT. This chain's CDR3 is CASRRGLAGAALTDTQYF.

The J gene is TRBJ2-5, the V gene TRBV7-2. CDR1 and CDR2 (germline): SGHTA, FQGNSA. CDR3 length: 14 residues. The CDR3 loop is CASSLVNLEQTQYF. The full variable domain, with the rest looked up from reference TRBV7-2 and TRBJ2-5, is GAGVSQSPSNKVTEKGKDVELRCDPISGHTALYWYRQSLGQGLEFLIYFQGNSAPDKSGLPSDRFSAERTGGSVSTLTIQRTQQEDSAVYLCASSLVNLEQTQYFGPGTRLLVL.

This sequence joins TRBV20-1 and TRBJ2-5. CDR1 is DFQATT, CDR2 SNEGSKA, per germline (reference sequence). The CDR3 length is 16 residues. CDR3: CSARDLSGGYQETQYF.

This chain uses TRBV12-3 or TRBV12-4 with TRBJ1-1; TCRdb's D call of TRBD1 is untestable without DNA. The CDR3 covers 13 residues. This CDR3 is CASVGQLNTEAFF.

The chain carries TRBV20-1 and TRBJ1-2; TCRdb's D call of TRBD1 is untestable without DNA. From germline, CDR1 is DFQATT and CDR2 SNEGSKA (reference sequence). The CDR3 spans 14 residues. CDR3 protein: CSASGGTAVSGYTF.

The chain links TRBV6-2 or TRBV6-3 to TRBJ1-5; TCRdb lists TRBD1, though no DNA is available to test this call. This CDR3 is 16 amino acids long. CDR1 MNHEY and CDR2 SVGEGT come from the germline V gene. The chain's CDR3 is CAVKGTEKAYNQPQHF.

The gene calls are TRBV6-5 and TRBJ1-5; TCRdb's D call, TRBD1, is unchecked because there is no DNA. This CDR3 is built from 14 residues. Germline lookup yields CDR1 MNHEY and CDR2 SVGAGI. The CDR3 loop reads CASRGQGWDQPQHF.

This rearrangement joins TRBV12-3 or TRBV12-4 to TRBJ2-7; TCRdb's D gene call, TRBD1, goes unchecked for lack of DNA. The CDR3 sequence is 19 residues long. The CDR3 region is CASSPVEGAGRRRVGKQYF.